The rows below give T cell receptor beta chains drawn from one sample of a study of OX40 agonist ivuxolimab in advanced cancers. Data came from immunoSEQ multiplex PCR; TCRdb stores just in-frame clones and leaves some out. Among tens of thousands of clones listed, nearly 90% were seen once. The material was CD4+ or CD8+ T cells sorted from blood, obtained in a trial of the OX40 agonist ivuxolimab. These receptors all come from an adult with an advanced solid tumor such as melanoma, head and neck, liver or kidney cancer. Both conserved end residues are part of each CDR3. The D gene is left open where the match is weak. Rows may omit the clone size; those that give it use once, few, many or a size class.

NA	TRBV15	NA	TRBJ1-2	14	TGTGCCACCAGCAGAGGGACCGCTTACTATGGCTACACCTTC	CATSRGTAYYGYTF
NA	TRBV27	NA	TRBJ2-1	13	TGTGCCAGTGGGGAGCTGAACCCTAATGAGCAGTTCTTC	CASGELNPNEQFF
NA	TRBV27	TRBD1	TRBJ1-1	12	TGTGCCAGCAGGCAGGGGGGGACTGAAGCTTTCTTT	CASRQGGTEAFF
NA	TRBV19	NA	TRBJ1-2	17	TGTGCCAGTAGTGCCCTGCCTGGCGAGGACAGCAACTATGGCTACACCTTC	CASSALPGEDSNYGYTF
NA	TRBV19	NA	TRBJ1-1	13	TGTGCCAGTACCTGGGGTCGGGGCACTGAAGCTTTCTTT	CASTWGRGTEAFF
NA	TRBV4-1	TRBD1	TRBJ1-2	17	TGCGCCAGCAGCCAAGCCCGAGCAGGGGGCGCGGTCTATGGCTACACCTTC	CASSQARAGGAVYGYTF
NA	TRBV5-1	NA	TRBJ1-1	13	TGCGCCAGCAGCCCCGGCCTGAACACTGAAGCTTTCTTT	CASSPGLNTEAFF
once	TRBV13	TRBD2	TRBJ2-7	14	TGTGCCAGCAGCCCAGCGGGACTAGTATACGAGCAGTACTTC	CASSPAGLVYEQYF
NA	TRBV7-9	TRBD1	TRBJ1-1	16	TGTGCCAGCAGCTTAGGGGGACAGGGGGTATGGACTGAAGCTTTCTTT	CASSLGGQGVWTEAFF
NA	TRBV27	NA	TRBJ2-5	13	TGTGCCAGCAGTTCGGACAACCAAGAGACCCAGTACTTC	CASSSDNQETQYF
NA	TRBV4-1	NA	TRBJ2-1	13	TGCGCCAGCAGCCAAGATCAGGGAAGTGAGCAGTTCTTC	CASSQDQGSEQFF
NA	TRBV19	TRBD2	TRBJ2-2	15	TGTGCCAGTAGTAGGACTAGTAGGAGCACCGGGGAGCTGTTTTTT	CASSRTSRSTGELFF
NA	TRBV29-1	NA	TRBJ2-7	13	TGCAGCGTATTAGGGCAGATCTCCTACGAGCAGTACTTC	CSVLGQISYEQYF
NA	TRBV7-9	NA	TRBJ2-1	13	TGTGCCAGCAGCTTGGGTCTCCCACCTGAGCAGTTCTTC	CASSLGLPPEQFF
few	TRBV7-9	TRBD1	TRBJ1-2	13	TGTGCCAGCAGCTATACAGGGGGCTATGGCTACACCTTC	CASSYTGGYGYTF
NA	TRBV9	NA	TRBJ1-1	14	TGTGCCAGCAGCGTAACAGATATGAACACTGAAGCTTTCTTT	CASSVTDMNTEAFF
NA	TRBV5-6	TRBD2	TRBJ2-1	12	TGTGCCAGCAGTTCCACGGGAGGGGAGCAGTTCTTC	CASSSTGGEQFF
NA	TRBV27	TRBD1	TRBJ1-2	17	TGTGCCAGCAGGACGAGGGACAGGGGGCTCCATAACTATGGCTACACCTTC	CASRTRDRGLHNYGYTF
NA	TRBV2	NA	TRBJ1-1	11	TGTGCCAGCAGGGAGGGGGGGTTGGCTTTCTTT	CASREGGLAFF
NA	TRBV25-1	NA	TRBJ1-2	15	TGTGCCAGCGGTGGTTATGGACGCGGTACGGGAGGCTACACCTTC	CASGGYGRGTGGYTF
NA	TRBV11-2	TRBD1	TRBJ2-7	13	TGTGCCAGCAGCTCCTGGGACAGGGACGAGCAGTACTTC	CASSSWDRDEQYF
once	TRBV14	NA	TRBJ2-1	15	TGTGCCAGCAGCCAGGGTGACTTGACCTACAATGAGCAGTTCTTC	CASSQGDLTYNEQFF
NA	TRBV7-9	NA	TRBJ1-1	13	TGTGCCAGCAGCTTATTCTGGAACACTGAAGCTTTCTTT	CASSLFWNTEAFF
NA	TRBV19	TRBD2	TRBJ2-2	15	TGTGCCAGTAGTATACAAACGAGCGGGAGCGGGGAGCTGTTTTTT	CASSIQTSGSGELFF
NA	TRBV19	NA	TRBJ2-7	15	TGTGCCAGTAGAAGTGGGCGGGTAGACTCCTACGAGCAGTACTTC	CASRSGRVDSYEQYF
NA	TRBV19	TRBD1	TRBJ1-5	12	TGTGCCAGCAGGACAGGGCCTCAGCCCCAGCATTTT	CASRTGPQPQHF
NA	TRBV7-9	NA	TRBJ2-5	15	TGTGCCAGCAGCCCTAGGAGCGGAAGTGTGGAGACCCAGTACTTC	CASSPRSGSVETQYF
NA	TRBV7-8	NA	TRBJ1-2	14	TGTGCCAGCAGCTTAGATACGGCGGGCTATGGCTACACCTTC	CASSLDTAGYGYTF
NA	TRBV7-9	NA	TRBJ1-1	18	TGTGCCAGCAGCTTAGTACTTCCGGACGCCTTGAGGGACACTGAAGCTTTCTTT	CASSLVLPDALRDTEAFF
NA	TRBV6-1	TRBD1	TRBJ2-7	16	TGTGCCAGCAGTGAATGGATCGGGACAGGGGCTTACGAGCAGTACTTC	CASSEWIGTGAYEQYF
NA	TRBV27	TRBD2	TRBJ2-1	16	TGTGCCAGCAGGTTAGGGGCTAGCGGGAGTCGGAATGAGCAGTTCTTC	CASRLGASGSRNEQFF
NA	TRBV19	NA	TRBJ2-1	12	TGTGCCAGTAGTATCGGGTACAATGAGCAGTTCTTC	CASSIGYNEQFF
NA	TRBV9	NA	TRBJ2-7	12	TGTGCCAGCAGCCCAACGGCCGGAGGGCAGTACTTC	CASSPTAGGQYF
NA	TRBV27	TRBD1	TRBJ2-7	15	TGTGCCAGCAGTTTAAGGGCAGGGGGCTTCTACGAGCAGTACTTC	CASSLRAGGFYEQYF
NA	TRBV10-2	NA	TRBJ1-1	14	TGCGCCAGCACCGCGACAGGAGCGAACACTGAAGCTTTCTTT	CASTATGANTEAFF
NA	TRBV2	TRBD1	TRBJ1-2	13	TGTGCCAGCAGTCCGGGACAGGGCTATGGCTACACCTTC	CASSPGQGYGYTF
NA	TRBV5-4	NA	TRBJ2-3	15	TGTGCCAGCAGCTGGGGTAGCGTGAGGCCAGATACGCAGTATTTT	CASSWGSVRPDTQYF
NA	TRBV15	NA	TRBJ2-1	16	TGTGCCACCAGCGAGGGGGCCCTAGCGGGCGGAAATGAGCAGTTCTTC	CATSEGALAGGNEQFF
NA	TRBV27	NA	TRBJ2-2	16	TGTGCCAGCAGTTTAAAGAGGACTTTGAACACCGGGGAGCTGTTTTTT	CASSLKRTLNTGELFF
once	TRBV19	NA	TRBJ1-5	15	TGTGCCAGTAGTCTCAGGGCAAGCAGCAATCAGCCCCAGCATTTT	CASSLRASSNQPQHF
NA	TRBV19	NA	TRBJ2-2	13	TGTGCCACAAGGATACCGAACACCGGGGAGCTGTTTTTT	CATRIPNTGELFF
NA	TRBV13	NA	TRBJ2-5	14	TGTGCCAGCAGCTTAGGGGGGGCCGGAGAGACCCAGTACTTC	CASSLGGAGETQYF
NA	TRBV2	NA	TRBJ2-5	17	TGTGCCACGTCCCAACCCCACCTCAGCGGGTATCAAGAGACCCAGTACTTC	CATSQPHLSGYQETQYF
NA	TRBV28	NA	TRBJ2-7	17	NA	CATSSISVGRGSYEQYF
NA	TRBV25-1	NA	TRBJ1-2	17	TGTGCCAGCAGTCCCAAATCAAATGGGATCGAGAACTATGGCTACACCTTC	CASSPKSNGIENYGYTF
NA	TRBV7-6	TRBD2	TRBJ2-1	15	TGTGCCAGCAGCTTACTAGCGGGGGCACTGAATGAGCAGTTCTTC	CASSLLAGALNEQFF
NA	TRBV4-1	NA	TRBJ2-7	12	TGCGCCAGCAGCCAAGGATCCTACGAGCAGTACTTC	CASSQGSYEQYF
NA	TRBV4-1	NA	TRBJ2-7	14	TGCGCCAGCAGCCAAGAGACTGCCCCCTACGAGCAGTACTTC	CASSQETAPYEQYF
NA	TRBV5-4	NA	TRBJ2-1	17	TGTGCCAGCAGCTTGGCCCCCCTTACTATCTCCTACAATGAGCAGTTCTTC	CASSLAPLTISYNEQFF
NA	TRBV5-1	NA	TRBJ2-7	14	TGCGCCAGCAGCTTGGCCGGGACTTCCTACGAGCAGTACTTC	CASSLAGTSYEQYF
once	TRBV15	TRBD1	TRBJ2-5	16	TGTGCCACCAGCAGAGTTGGGACAGGGGAGGAAGAGACCCAGTACTTC	CATSRVGTGEEETQYF
NA	TRBV21-1	NA	TRBJ2-7	17	TGTGCCAGCAGCAAAGACGGGGGGACGTTGGGGATCAACGAGCAGTACTTC	CASSKDGGTLGINEQYF
NA	TRBV9	NA	TRBJ2-7	13	TGTGCCAGCAGCGTAGGCGCGGCCTACGAGCAGTACTTC	CASSVGAAYEQYF
NA	TRBV4-1	NA	TRBJ2-5	15	TGCGCCAGCAGCCAAGGTGTACAAACCCCAGAGACCCAGTACTTC	CASSQGVQTPETQYF
NA	TRBV19	NA	TRBJ1-1	13	TGTGCCAGTACCGGCGGGGGCGCGGCTGAAGCTTTCTTT	CASTGGGAAEAFF
NA	TRBV27	TRBD1	TRBJ1-5	16	TGTGCCAGCAGTTTATTGGGCAGGGGGAGCAATCAGCCCCAGCATTTT	CASSLLGRGSNQPQHF
NA	TRBV7-6	NA	TRBJ2-2	17	TGTGCCAGCAGCCCCCTGGGGGGGGGCGCATTGTACGGGGAGCTGTTTTTT	CASSPLGGGALYGELFF
NA	TRBV15	NA	TRBJ1-5	14	TGTGCCACCAGCAGAGATCGATGGAATCAGCCCCAGCATTTT	CATSRDRWNQPQHF
NA	TRBV7-9	TRBD1	TRBJ2-7	14	TGTGCCAGCAGCCCGGACAGGGTCCGGTACGAGCAGTACTTC	CASSPDRVRYEQYF